This T cell receptor (beta chain) stems from a study of CD8+CD57+ T cells in acquired aplastic anemia. Genomic DNA was employed as the template in profiling TCR beta VDJ and CDR3. MiXCR, run by TCRdb on the reads, gives a single entry per CDR3 protein. This table has roughly 240,000 distinct CDR3 sequences, more than 40% appearing once. Trimming pared 11 bases from V and 7 bases from J, leaving 17 bases between. The CDR3 covers 13 residues. Germline CDR1 and CDR2: SGHTA and FQGNSA. The authors sequenced patients whose flow cytometry had shown CD8+CD57+ cell expansion. The chain employs TRBV7-2 and TRBJ2-2, with unresolved D. The receptor was isolated from a human donor with aplastic anemia. The sample comprised sorted CD4+, CD8+, or CD8+CD57+ T cells (not recorded which) from PBMCs. The chain's CDR3 is CAWSTAIGGELFF. Here the CDR3 DNA reads TGTGCCTGGAGTACGGCTATTGGCGGGGAGCTGTTTTTT.